The 32 T cell receptor beta chains below come from one sample, sequenced in a study of cytomegalovirus exposure and HLA in healthy donors. This PCR relied on a set of 60 Vbeta primers and 13 Jbeta primers. Here immunoSEQ multiplex PCR was the method, and the copy in TCRdb shows in-frame clones only, minus some. The table records 150,000 to 200,000 clones, over 80% of them present only once. Sequences were obtained from PBMCs. These receptors all stem from a human donor in good health.

This clone was counted between two and nine times. V and J are TRBV6-1 and TRBJ2-7, with D possibly matching TRBD2 (6 bases). V was pared by 6 bases and J by 0 bases, with 12 bases between. Germline CDR1 is MNHNS and CDR2 is SASEGT. The CDR3 consists of 14 residues. The CDR3 reads CASSESGPSYEQYF. In DNA, the CDR3 is TGTGCCAGCAGCGAAAGCGGGCCCTCCTACGAGCAGTACTTC.

The chain has TRBV4-1 and TRBJ2-1, with 12 bases aligning to TRBD2. The CDR3 has 20 residues. Germline loops: CDR1 MGHRA, CDR2 YSYEKL. Losses at the gene ends were 4 bases for V and 0 bases for J; bases not matched to a gene: 13. The CDR3 sequence: CASSRTPTSGGTPSYNEQFF. The CDR3 DNA reads TGCGCCAGCAGCCGCACACCTACTAGCGGGGGGACTCCCTCCTACAATGAGCAGTTCTTC.

The V call is TRBV6-5, the J call TRBJ2-3; 7 nucleotides line up with TRBD2. Germline V lookup: CDR1 MNHEY, CDR2 SVGAGI. The CDR3 spans 14 residues. Losses at the gene ends were 2 bases for V and 4 bases for J; bases not matched to a gene: 3. The CDR3 spells CASSYSGEADTQYF. In nucleotides, the CDR3 is TGTGCCAGCAGTTACAGCGGGGAGGCAGATACGCAGTATTTT.

This clone has only a few counts. The genes are TRBV19 and TRBJ2-7; 12 positions agree with TRBD2. CDR1 is LNHDA and CDR2 is SQIVND in the germline V gene (reference sequence). V lost 2 bases and J lost 5; bases outside the gene matches: 4. This CDR3 is built from 15 residues. The CDR3 protein is CASSISSGGAHEQYF. The CDR3 DNA reads as TGTGCCAGTAGTATATCTAGCGGGGGGGCCCACGAGCAGTACTTC.

This clone was picked up a small number of times. The chain combines TRBV7-9 with TRBJ2-6; TRBD1 agrees at 9 bases. The CDR3 is 16 amino acids. CDR1 SEHNR and CDR2 FQNEAQ come from the germline V gene (reference sequence). V was clipped by 5 bases and J by 4 bases; unmatched bases: 6. DNA for the CDR3: TGTGCCAGCAGCCAGGACAGGGGTTCGGGGGCCAACGTCCTGACTTTC. It codes for CASSQDRGSGANVLTF. Variable domain in full (rest from reference TRBV7-9 and TRBJ2-6): DTGVSQNPRHKITKRGQNVTFRCDPISEHNRLYWYRQTLGQGPEFLTYFQNEAQLEKSRLLSDRFSAERPKGSFSTLEIQRTEQGDSAMYLCASSQDRGSGANVLTFGAGSRLTVL.

V usage is TRBV28 and J usage is TRBJ2-1; D not resolved. Between the trimmed V and J ends, which lost 10 bases and 9 bases, there was a span of 10 bases. Germline-derived CDR1 and CDR2 are MDHEN and SYDVKM. The CDR3 loop spans 10 amino acids. CDR3 nucleotides: TGTGCCACCAACTACGGTGAGCAGTTCTTC. This sequence encodes CATNYGEQFF.

This sequence joins TRBV7-2 and TRBJ1-2; 9 bases line up with TRBD1. The CDR3 runs to 15 residues. CDR1 is SGHTA, CDR2 FQGNSA, per germline. V was clipped by 4 bases and J by 4 bases; unmatched bases: 7. Written as DNA, the CDR3 is TGTGCCAGCAGCTCCGGGACAGGGCGGACCTATGGCTACACCTTC. Its protein is CASSSGTGRTYGYTF.

The gene calls are TRBV6-5 and TRBJ1-5; TRBD1 matches at 12 bases. The CDR3 is made up of 15 amino acids. In germline, CDR1 is MNHEY, CDR2 SVGAGI. V shed 7 bases and J 5 bases; nucleotides not matched to a gene: 6. CDR3 nucleotide sequence: TGTGCCAGCAAAGGGACAGGGGGCTTGGATCAGCCCCAGCATTTT. This sequence encodes CASKGTGGLDQPQHF.

This chain links TRBV7-2 with TRBJ1-1, with D tentatively TRBD1 (6 bases). Trimming stripped 3 bases from V and 1 base from J, with 9 bases between. The CDR3 is 14 amino acids. Germline V CDR1 and CDR2: SGHTA, FQGNSA. The DNA for the CDR3 is TGTGCCAGCAGCTTTTTGACAGGGAACACTGAAGCTTTCTTT. Its protein is CASSFLTGNTEAFF.

The genes are TRBV4-1 and TRBJ2-7, with 9 positions matching TRBD1. J was trimmed by 3 bases and V by 5 bases; bases with no gene match: 5. Germline V gene data show CDR1 as MGHRA and CDR2 as YSYEKL. This CDR3 comprises 14 residues. CDR3 residues: CASSSGTGNYEQYF. The CDR3, as DNA: TGCGCCAGCAGCTCGGGGACAGGGAACTACGAGCAGTACTTC.

This clone was recorded once. The CDR3 DNA reads as TGTGCCAGCAGTTACCAGGGATTTAGTTTGGCTGAAGCTTTCTTT. It translates to CASSYQGFSLAEAFF. This rearrangement joins TRBV2 to TRBJ1-1; D perhaps matches TRBD1 (5 bases). This CDR3 contains 15 residues. Looked up from germline, CDR1 is SNHLY and CDR2 is FYNNEI. Trimming stripped 5 bases from V and 6 bases from J, with 19 bases between.

This chain links TRBV11-2 with TRBJ1-1, with 7 bases lining up with TRBD1. The V gene's germline CDR1 is SGHAT and CDR2 FQNNGV. This CDR3 has 17 amino acids. J was trimmed by 0 bases and V by 5 bases; bases with no gene match: 12. CDR3 protein: CASSATRQGFMNTEAFF. In DNA form, the CDR3 reads TGTGCCAGCAGCGCTACAAGACAGGGTTTCATGAACACTGAAGCTTTCTTT.

V is TRBV6-1 and J is TRBJ2-7; a possible D gene is TRBD1 (5 bases). Per the germline V gene, CDR1 is MNHNS and CDR2 is SASEGT. The CDR3 length is 13 residues. With 6 bases removed from V and 0 bases from J, the gap between germline ends came to 9 bases. The chain's CDR3 is CASRDTGSYEQYF. In nucleotides, the CDR3 is TGTGCCAGCAGGGACACGGGCTCCTACGAGCAGTACTTC.

J is TRBJ2-7 and V is TRBV9; the D gene is possibly TRBD2 (6 bases). V shed 6 bases and J shed 0 bases, with 19 bases lying between them. Germline V gene lookup returns CDR1 SGDLS and CDR2 YYNGEE. The CDR3 contains 16 residues. CDR3 nucleotides: TGTGCCAGCAAAGCCCACCAGCGGGCTAGCTCCTACGAGCAGTACTTC. Translating it yields CASKAHQRASSYEQYF.

The rearrangement links TRBV19 to TRBJ1-5; D unclear. V lost 0 bases and J 2 bases, leaving 5 bases between the germline ends. CDR3 size: 14 residues. CDR1 is LNHDA and CDR2 is SQIVND in the germline V gene (reference sequence). This CDR3 is CASSIDLGNQPQHF. CDR3 in DNA: TGTGCCAGTAGTATAGATCTAGGCAATCAGCCCCAGCATTTT.

Here the CDR3 DNA reads TGTGCCAGCAGTGTGGCAGGGGTTCCCTACGAGCAGTACTTC. Its protein product is CASSVAGVPYEQYF. This chain connects TRBV6-1 to TRBJ2-7, with D possibly TRBD1 on 6 matching bases. This CDR3 has 14 residues. CDR1 is MNHNS and CDR2 is SASEGT in the germline V gene. Trimming left V 4 bases short and J 2 bases short, with 12 bases between.

The V call is TRBV4-1, the J call TRBJ1-2; unclear D gene. Trimming cost V 1 base and J 9 bases, with 12 bases left between them. This CDR3 spans 13 amino acids. CDR1 MGHRA and CDR2 YSYEKL come from the germline V gene. Written as DNA, the CDR3 is TGCGCCAGCAGCCAAGTTTCGGGAGGGAGCTACACCTTC. It specifies CASSQVSGGSYTF.

This clone was counted a few times. The rearrangement links TRBV5-4 to TRBJ2-2; a weak D match, TRBD1 (5 bases). Germline CDR1 reads SGHNT; CDR2 reads YYREEE (reference sequence). The CDR3 runs 16 residues. Trimming removed 4 bases from V and 2 bases from J, with 15 bases in between. The DNA for the CDR3 is TGTGCCAGCAGCCTCCCCCTTTGGGGCAACACCGGGGAGCTGTTTTTT. It is translated as CASSLPLWGNTGELFF.

The chain couples TRBV5-1 to TRBJ1-1, with no clear D. The CDR3 sequence is 14 residues long. V shed 2 bases and J shed 0 bases, with 8 bases lying between them. CDR1 is SGHRS, CDR2 YFSETQ, per germline. Written as DNA, the CDR3 is TGCGCCAGCAGCTTACAACAGATGAACACTGAAGCTTTCTTT. It encodes CASSLQQMNTEAFF.

This clone has just a few counts. The chain recombines TRBV5-1 with TRBJ2-2; the D gene is possibly TRBD2 (7 bases). This CDR3 region has 19 residues. Germline assignment: CDR1 SGHRS and CDR2 YFSETQ. The ends were cut back, 1 base at V and 0 bases at J, with 19 bases in the middle. The CDR3 DNA sequence: TGCGCCAGCAGCTTGCCGCGGTCTGGCGGGGGCTCGAACACCGGGGAGCTGTTTTTT. Its protein product is CASSLPRSGGGSNTGELFF.

This chain links TRBV7-9 with TRBJ2-7, with 10 bases lining up with TRBD1. The germline gives CDR1 SEHNR, CDR2 FQNEAQ (reference sequence). The CDR3 totals 13 residues. The V and J ends lost 5 bases and 6 bases, in that order; junction bases with no gene match: 4. The CDR3 is CASSPGQGLEQYF. CDR3 DNA: TGTGCCAGCAGCCCGGGACAGGGGCTCGAGCAGTACTTC. The variable domain in full, with the rest retrieved from reference TRBV7-9 and TRBJ2-7, is DTGVSQNPRHKITKRGQNVTFRCDPISEHNRLYWYRQTLGQGPEFLTYFQNEAQLEKSRLLSDRFSAERPKGSFSTLEIQRTEQGDSAMYLCASSPGQGLEQYFGPGTRLTVT.

J is TRBJ2-3 and V is TRBV5-4, with no clear D. Germline V gene sequence: CDR1 SGHNT, CDR2 YYREEE (reference sequence). Trimming left V 1 base short and J 0 bases short, with 9 bases between. CDR3 length: 15 amino acids. In DNA, the CDR3 is TGTGCCAGCAGCTTGTCAAGCGATAGCACAGATACGCAGTATTTT. Protein: CASSLSSDSTDTQYF. Based on the CDR3 plus reference TRBV5-4 and TRBJ2-3, the full variable domain is ETGVTQSPTHLIKTRGQQVTLRCSSQSGHNTVSWYQQALGQGPQFIFQYYREEENGRGNFPPRFSGLQFPNYSSELNVNALELDDSALYLCASSLSSDSTDTQYFGPGTRLTVL.

This clone was seen only a few times. J is TRBJ2-7 and V is TRBV7-8; 13 bases fit TRBD2. With 3 bases clipped from V and 3 bases from J, the junction kept 11 bases outside the gene matches. Germline-derived CDR1 and CDR2 are SGHVS and FQNEAQ. This CDR3 is 18 amino acids long. Here the CDR3 DNA reads TGTGCCAGCAGCTTTGGGACTAGCGGGGTGGAGTTCTTCTACGAGCAGTACTTC. Translation gives CASSFGTSGVEFFYEQYF.

The CDR3 loop is CASSLDGQLGYGYTF. CDR3 coding DNA: TGCGCCAGCAGCTTAGACGGTCAACTAGGCTATGGCTACACCTTC. V usage is TRBV5-1 and J usage is TRBJ1-2; no clear D gene. The CDR3 is 15 residues long. Germline V gene lookup returns CDR1 SGHRS and CDR2 YFSETQ. Trimming removed 2 bases at V and 4 bases at J, with 15 bases between.

The rearrangement joins TRBV6-1 to TRBJ2-5; 7 positions agree with TRBD2. Germline-derived CDR1 and CDR2 are MNHNS and SASEGT. There are 12 residues in the CDR3. V trimming: 3 bases; J trimming: 7 bases; junction bases outside the gene matches: 2. CDR3 in DNA: TGTGCCAGCAGTGAGTGGGGGGGGACCCAGTACTTC. It yields the protein CASSEWGGTQYF.

The chain has TRBV4-3 and TRBJ2-7; possibly TRBD2 for D (5 bases). Germline-derived CDR1 and CDR2 are LGHNA and YSLEER. The V end was cut by 4 bases, the J end by 7 bases, with 20 bases between. The CDR3 runs 15 residues. This CDR3 reads CASSLELGIRVEQYF. The DNA of the CDR3 is TGCGCCAGCAGCCTTGAGCTCGGGATTCGGGTTGAGCAGTACTTC.

The chain employs TRBV13 and TRBJ2-7, with 9 bases matching TRBD1. The CDR3 extends over 15 amino acids. J was trimmed by 3 bases and V by 4 bases; bases with no gene match: 7. CDR1 is PRHDT, CDR2 FYEKMQ, per germline (reference sequence). CDR3 nucleotide sequence: TGTGCCAGCAGCTCGGGGACAGGGCGATTCTACGAGCAGTACTTC. Protein sequence: CASSSGTGRFYEQYF.

The chain has TRBV10-3 and TRBJ2-1; no reliable D call. Germline lookup yields CDR1 ENHRY and CDR2 SYGVKD. Deletions cut 0 bases from V and 0 bases from J, with 3 bases between. This CDR3 has 14 residues. In DNA form, the CDR3 reads TGTGCCATCAGTGAGTCCGGCTCCTACAATGAGCAGTTCTTC. Its protein is CAISESGSYNEQFF.

The chain joins TRBV21-1 to TRBJ2-5; the table names TRBD2, a call not compared with the DNA. The J call may not be correct, given that the DNA end is closer to TRBJ2-7. TRBV21-1 is a known pseudogene. The CDR3 contains 14 residues. This CDR3 is CASSPKPRYYEQYF. The DNA for the CDR3 is TGTGCCAGCAGCCCAAAGCCGCGGTACTACGAGCAGTACTTC.

This clone has a single count. This CDR3 reads CASIFTQGSGYTF. In DNA form, the CDR3 reads TGTGCCAGCATCTTTACTCAGGGGTCTGGCTACACCTTC. This chain links TRBV6-6 with TRBJ1-2; D might be TRBD1 (6 bases). The CDR3 contains 13 residues. Germline V CDR1 and CDR2: MNHNY, SVGAGI (reference sequence). V lost 7 bases, J lost 7 bases, and 16 bases lay in between.

The chain has TRBV7-8 and TRBJ2-3; the D gene is possibly TRBD2 (5 bases). The V and J ends lost 0 bases and 1 base respectively, with 8 bases between them. CDR3 length: 15 residues. Germline CDR1 and CDR2: SGHVS and FQNEAQ. CDR3 coding DNA: TGTGCCAGCAGCTTAGCAAGCGGAGGCACAGATACGCAGTATTTT. It encodes CASSLASGGTDTQYF.

CDR3 bases: TGTGCCAGCAGCAAGGGGGCAGATACGCAGTATTTT. Protein sequence: CASSKGADTQYF. The J gene is TRBJ2-3, the V gene TRBV7-6; tentatively, D is TRBD1 (6 bases). Trimming removed 5 bases at V and 4 bases at J, with 7 bases between. This CDR3 region has 12 residues. CDR1 SGHVS and CDR2 FNYEAQ come from the germline V gene. Drawing the rest from reference TRBV7-6 and TRBJ2-3, the complete variable domain is GAGVSQSPRYKVTKRGQDVALRCDPISGHVSLYWYRQALGQGPEFLTYFNYEAQQDKSGLPNDRFSAERPEGSISTLTIQRTEQRDSAMYRCASSKGADTQYFGPGTRLTVL.